This T cell receptor (beta chain) was captured by sequencing in a study of blood T cell repertoires in COVID-19. About the study: COVID-19 samples from acute and convalescent phases originated in the United States, Italy and Spain. PBMCs, B-cell-depleted T cells, or T cells provided the cDNA or gDNA that made up the material.

The authors' processing: By means of reference gene primer amplification, nucleated cell counts were estimated. Sequenced by immunoSEQ multiplex PCR; TCRdb stores in-frame clones only, minus some. The D gene and trimming were derived from the DNA, and the V and J assignments and clone size from that table. This table holds fewer than 150,000 clones, 70% to 80% found once. The J segment lost 6 bases and the V segment lost 0 bases, leaving 1 base of the junction unmatched. The CDR3 contains 13 residues. CDR1 is SGHKS and CDR2 is YYEKEE in the germline V gene (reference sequence). Sample: peripheral blood. This chain links TRBV5-5 with TRBJ2-7; 9 bases fit TRBD1. The clonotype was recovered from a man aged 45 to 65 with acute or convalescent COVID-19. The CDR3 loop is CASSLDRGLEQYF. The CDR3 DNA follows: TGTGCCAGCAGCTTGGACAGGGGGCTCGAGCAGTACTTC.